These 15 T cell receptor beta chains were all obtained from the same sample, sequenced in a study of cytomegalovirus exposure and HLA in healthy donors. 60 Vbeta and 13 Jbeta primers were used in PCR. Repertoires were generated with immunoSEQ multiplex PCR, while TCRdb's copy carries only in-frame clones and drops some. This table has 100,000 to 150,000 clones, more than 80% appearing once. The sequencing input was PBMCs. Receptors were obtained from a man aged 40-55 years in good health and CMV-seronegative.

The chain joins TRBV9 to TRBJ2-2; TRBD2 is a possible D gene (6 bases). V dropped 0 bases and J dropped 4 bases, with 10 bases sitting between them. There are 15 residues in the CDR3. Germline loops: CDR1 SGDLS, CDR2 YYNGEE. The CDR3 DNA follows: TGTGCCAGCAGCGTAGACGGGGGAGGCACCGGGGAGCTGTTTTTT. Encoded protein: CASSVDGGGTGELFF. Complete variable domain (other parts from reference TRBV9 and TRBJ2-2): DSGVTQTPKHLITATGQRVTLRCSPRSGDLSVYWYQQSLDQGLQFLIQYYNGEERAKGNILERFSAQQFPDLHSELNLSSLELGDSALYFCASSVDGGGTGELFFGEGSRLTVL.

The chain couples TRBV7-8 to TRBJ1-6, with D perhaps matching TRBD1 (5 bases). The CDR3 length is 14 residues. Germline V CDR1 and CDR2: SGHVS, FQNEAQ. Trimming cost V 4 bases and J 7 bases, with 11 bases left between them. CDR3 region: CASSYGGVNSPLHF. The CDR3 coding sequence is TGTGCCAGCAGCTACGGGGGAGTCAATTCACCCCTCCACTTT.

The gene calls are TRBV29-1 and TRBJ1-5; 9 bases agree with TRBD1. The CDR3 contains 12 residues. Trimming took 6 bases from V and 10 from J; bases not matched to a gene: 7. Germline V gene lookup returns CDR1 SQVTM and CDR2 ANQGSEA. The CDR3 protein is CSVGQGANPQHF. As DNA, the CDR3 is TGCAGCGTGGGACAGGGCGCCAATCCCCAGCATTTT.

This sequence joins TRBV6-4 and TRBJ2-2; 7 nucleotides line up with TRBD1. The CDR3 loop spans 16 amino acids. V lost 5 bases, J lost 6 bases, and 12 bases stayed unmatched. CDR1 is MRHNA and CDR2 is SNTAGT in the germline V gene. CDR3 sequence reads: CASSPRPVTGAGELFF. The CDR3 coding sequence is TGTGCCAGCAGTCCAAGGCCCGTAACAGGGGCCGGGGAGCTGTTTTTT.

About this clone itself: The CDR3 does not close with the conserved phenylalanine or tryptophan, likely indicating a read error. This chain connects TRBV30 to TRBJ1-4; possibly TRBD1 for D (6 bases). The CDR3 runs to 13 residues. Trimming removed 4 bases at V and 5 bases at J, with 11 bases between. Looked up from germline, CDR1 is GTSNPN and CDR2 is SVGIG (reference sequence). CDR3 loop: CAWTTGLNEKLFV. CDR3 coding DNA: TGTGCCTGGACCACAGGGCTCAATGAAAAACTGTTTGTT.

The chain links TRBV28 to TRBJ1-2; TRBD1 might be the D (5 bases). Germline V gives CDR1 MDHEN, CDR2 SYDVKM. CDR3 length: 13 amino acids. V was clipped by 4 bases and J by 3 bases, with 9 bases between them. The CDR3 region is CASSSGNYYGYTF. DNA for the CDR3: TGTGCCAGCAGTTCAGGGAATTACTATGGCTACACCTTC.

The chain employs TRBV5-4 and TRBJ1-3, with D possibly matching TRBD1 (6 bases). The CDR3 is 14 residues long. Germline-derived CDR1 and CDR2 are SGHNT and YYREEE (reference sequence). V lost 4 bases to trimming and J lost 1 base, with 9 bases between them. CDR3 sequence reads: CASSGDISGNTIYF. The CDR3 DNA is TGTGCCAGCAGCGGGGACATTTCTGGAAACACCATATATTTT.

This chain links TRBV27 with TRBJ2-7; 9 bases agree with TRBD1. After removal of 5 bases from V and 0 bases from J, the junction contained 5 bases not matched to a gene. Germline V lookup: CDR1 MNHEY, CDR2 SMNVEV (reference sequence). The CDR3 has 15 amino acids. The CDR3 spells CASSTPGQGSYEQYF. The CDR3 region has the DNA TGTGCCAGCAGTACTCCGGGACAGGGCTCCTACGAGCAGTACTTC.

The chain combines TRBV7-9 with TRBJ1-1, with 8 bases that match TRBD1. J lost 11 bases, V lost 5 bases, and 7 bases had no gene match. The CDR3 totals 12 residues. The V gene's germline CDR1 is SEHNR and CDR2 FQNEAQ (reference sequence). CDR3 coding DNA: TGTGCCAGCAGCCAAGACAGGGGAAGGGCTTTCTTT. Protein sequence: CASSQDRGRAFF. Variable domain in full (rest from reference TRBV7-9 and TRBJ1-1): DTGVSQNPRHKITKRGQNVTFRCDPISEHNRLYWYRQTLGQGPEFLTYFQNEAQLEKSRLLSDRFSAERPKGSFSTLEIQRTEQGDSAMYLCASSQDRGRAFFGQGTRLTVV.

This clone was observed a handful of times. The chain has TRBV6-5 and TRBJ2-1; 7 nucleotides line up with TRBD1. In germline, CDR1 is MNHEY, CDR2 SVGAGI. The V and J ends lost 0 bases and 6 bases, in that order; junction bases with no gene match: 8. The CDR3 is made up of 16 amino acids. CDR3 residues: CASSYSEGAGVNEQFF. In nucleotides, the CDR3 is TGTGCCAGCAGTTACTCCGAGGGGGCCGGGGTCAATGAGCAGTTCTTC.

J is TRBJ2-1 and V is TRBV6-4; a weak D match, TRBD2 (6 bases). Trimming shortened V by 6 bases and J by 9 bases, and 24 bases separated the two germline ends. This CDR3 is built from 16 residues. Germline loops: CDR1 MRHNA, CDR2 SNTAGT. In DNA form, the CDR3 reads TGTGCCAGCAGAGAGACTAGAGAGAGTTTCAGGGTTGAGCAGTTCTTC. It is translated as CASRETRESFRVEQFF.

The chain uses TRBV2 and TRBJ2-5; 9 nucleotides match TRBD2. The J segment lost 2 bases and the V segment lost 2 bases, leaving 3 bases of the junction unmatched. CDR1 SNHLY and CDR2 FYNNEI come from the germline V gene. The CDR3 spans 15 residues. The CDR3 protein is CASSERLAGQETQYF. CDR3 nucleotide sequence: TGTGCCAGCAGTGAACGGCTAGCGGGACAAGAGACCCAGTACTTC.

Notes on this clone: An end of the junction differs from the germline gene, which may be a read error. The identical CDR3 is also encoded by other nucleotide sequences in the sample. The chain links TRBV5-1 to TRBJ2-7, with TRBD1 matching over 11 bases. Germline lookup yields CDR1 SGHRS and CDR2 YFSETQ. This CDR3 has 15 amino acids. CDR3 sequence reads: CASSSPGTGGNEQYF. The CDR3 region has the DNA TGCGCGAGCAGCTCCCCCGGGACAGGGGGAAACGAGCAGTACTTC.

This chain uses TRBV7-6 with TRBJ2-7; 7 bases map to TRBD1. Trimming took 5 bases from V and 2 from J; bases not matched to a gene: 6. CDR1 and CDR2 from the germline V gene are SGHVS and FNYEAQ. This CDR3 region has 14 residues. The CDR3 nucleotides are TGTGCCAGCAGCCTTGGGACAGCCACCTACGAGCAGTACTTC. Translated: CASSLGTATYEQYF.

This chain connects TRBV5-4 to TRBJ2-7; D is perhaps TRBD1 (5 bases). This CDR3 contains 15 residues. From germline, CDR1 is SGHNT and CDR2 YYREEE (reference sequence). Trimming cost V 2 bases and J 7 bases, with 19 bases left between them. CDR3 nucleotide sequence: TGTGCCAGCAGCTTACCAGGGTCCCAGTTGTGGGAGCAGTACTTC. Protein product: CASSLPGSQLWEQYF.